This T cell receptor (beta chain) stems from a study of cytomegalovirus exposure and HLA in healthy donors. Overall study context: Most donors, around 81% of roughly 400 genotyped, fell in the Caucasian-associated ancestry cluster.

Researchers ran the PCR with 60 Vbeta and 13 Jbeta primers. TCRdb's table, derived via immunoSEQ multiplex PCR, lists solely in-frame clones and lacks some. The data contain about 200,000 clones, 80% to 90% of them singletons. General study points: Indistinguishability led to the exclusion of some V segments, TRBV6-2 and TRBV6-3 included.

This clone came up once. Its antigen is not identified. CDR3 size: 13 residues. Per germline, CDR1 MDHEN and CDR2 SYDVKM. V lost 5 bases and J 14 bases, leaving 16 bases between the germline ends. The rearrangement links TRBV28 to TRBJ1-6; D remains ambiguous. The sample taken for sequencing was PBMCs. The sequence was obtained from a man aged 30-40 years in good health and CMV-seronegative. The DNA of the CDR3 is TGTGCCAGCAGTACACCGGGTCGAGGGACCCTCCACTTT. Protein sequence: CASSTPGRGTLHF. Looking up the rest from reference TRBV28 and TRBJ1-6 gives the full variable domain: DVKVTQSSRYLVKRTGEKVFLECVQDMDHENMFWYRQDPGLGLRLIYFSYDVKMKEKGDIPEGYSVSREKKERFSLILESASTNQTSMYLCASSTPGRGTLHFGNGTRLTVT.